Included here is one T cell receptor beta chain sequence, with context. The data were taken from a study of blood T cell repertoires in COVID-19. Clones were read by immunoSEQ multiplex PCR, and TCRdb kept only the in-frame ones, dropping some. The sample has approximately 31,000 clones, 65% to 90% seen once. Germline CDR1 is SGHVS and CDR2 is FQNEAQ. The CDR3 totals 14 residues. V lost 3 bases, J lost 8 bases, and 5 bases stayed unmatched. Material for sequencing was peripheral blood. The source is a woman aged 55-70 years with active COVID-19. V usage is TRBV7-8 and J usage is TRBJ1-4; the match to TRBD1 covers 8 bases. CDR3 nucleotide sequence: TGTGCCAGCAGCTTGGACAGGGTGGGAGAAAAACTGTTTTTT. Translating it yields CASSLDRVGEKLFF.